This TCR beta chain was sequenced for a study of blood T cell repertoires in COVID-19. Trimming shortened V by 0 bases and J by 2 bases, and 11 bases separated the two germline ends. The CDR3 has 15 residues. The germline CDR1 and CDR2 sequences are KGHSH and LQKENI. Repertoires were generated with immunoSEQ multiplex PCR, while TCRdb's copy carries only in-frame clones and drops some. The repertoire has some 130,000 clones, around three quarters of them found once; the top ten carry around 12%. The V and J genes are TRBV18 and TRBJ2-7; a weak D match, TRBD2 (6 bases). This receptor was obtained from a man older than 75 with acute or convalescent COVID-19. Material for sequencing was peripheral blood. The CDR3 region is CASSPPGGVAYEQYF. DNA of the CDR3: TGTGCCAGCTCACCACCGGGGGGTGTAGCCTACGAGCAGTACTTC. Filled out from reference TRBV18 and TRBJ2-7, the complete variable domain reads NAGVMQNPRHLVRRRGQEARLRCSPMKGHSHVYWYRQLPEEGLKFMVYLQKENIIDESGMPKERFSAEFPKEGPSILRIQQVVRGDSAAYFCASSPPGGVAYEQYFGPGTRLTVT.